This TCR beta chain is drawn from a study of blood T cell repertoires in COVID-19. Study in general: COVID-19 samples, acute and convalescent, were from the United States, Italy and Spain.

Germline trimming cut 3 bases from V and 6 bases from J; bases unmatched to any gene: 2. The CDR3 extends over 13 amino acids. The method was immunoSEQ multiplex PCR; TCRdb's version includes in-frame clones alone and lacks a portion of them. The sample has roughly 230,000 clones, approximately 81% seen once. The rearrangement joins TRBV12-3 or TRBV12-4 to TRBJ1-2; 9 bases match TRBD1. This TCR was recovered from a man aged 35 to 55 with acute or convalescent COVID-19. The sequenced material came from peripheral blood. CDR3 in amino acids: CASSLNRGHGYTF. The CDR3 DNA sequence: TGTGCCAGCAGTTTGAACAGGGGGCATGGCTACACCTTC.